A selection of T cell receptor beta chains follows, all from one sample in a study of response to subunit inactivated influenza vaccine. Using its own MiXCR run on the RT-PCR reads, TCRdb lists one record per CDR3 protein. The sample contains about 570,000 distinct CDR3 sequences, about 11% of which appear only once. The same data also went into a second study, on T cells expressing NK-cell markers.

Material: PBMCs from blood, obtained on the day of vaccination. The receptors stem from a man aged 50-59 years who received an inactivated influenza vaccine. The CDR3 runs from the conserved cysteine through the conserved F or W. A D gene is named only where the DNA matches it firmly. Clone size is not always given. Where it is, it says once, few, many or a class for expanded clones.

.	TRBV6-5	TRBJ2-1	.	CASSYGLANNEQFF	TGTGCCAGCAGTTACGGGTTAGCGAACAATGAGCAGTTCTTC
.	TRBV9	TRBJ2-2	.	CASSERTLDTGELFF	TGTGCCAGCAGCGAGAGGACCCTCGACACCGGGGAGCTGTTTTTT
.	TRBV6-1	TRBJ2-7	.	CASRPQGSYEQYF	TGTGCCAGCAGACCTCAGGGATCCTACGAGCAGTACTTC
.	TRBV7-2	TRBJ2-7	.	CASSSDYLHSYEQYF	TGTGCCAGCAGCTCGGACTACCTTCACTCCTACGAGCAGTACTTC
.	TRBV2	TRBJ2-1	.	CASRHGAGLGTDNEQFF	TGTGCCAGCAGACACGGGGCGGGTCTAGGAACGGACAATGAGCAGTTCTTC
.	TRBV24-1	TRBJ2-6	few	CAISGAPGYSGANVLTF	TGTGCCATATCAGGGGCCCCGGGCTACTCTGGGGCCAACGTCCTGACTTTC
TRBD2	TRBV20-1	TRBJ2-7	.	CSAQGLAGTYEQYF	TGCAGTGCCCAAGGGCTAGCGGGGACCTACGAGCAGTACTTC
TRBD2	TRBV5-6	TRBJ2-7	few	CASSSVGLAGGYEQYF	TGTGCCAGCAGCTCTGTGGGACTAGCGGGAGGCTACGAGCAGTACTTC
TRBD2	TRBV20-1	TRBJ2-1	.	CSARRAGGPNEQFF	TGCAGTGCTAGGAGGGCGGGGGGGCCTAATGAGCAGTTCTTC
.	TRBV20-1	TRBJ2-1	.	CSAPPLLDSYNEQFF	TGCAGTGCCCCCCCCCTCCTCGACTCCTACAATGAGCAGTTCTTC
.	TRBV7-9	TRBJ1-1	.	CASSVRGGRTEAFF	TGTGCCAGCAGCGTCCGCGGAGGGAGGACTGAAGCTTTCTTT